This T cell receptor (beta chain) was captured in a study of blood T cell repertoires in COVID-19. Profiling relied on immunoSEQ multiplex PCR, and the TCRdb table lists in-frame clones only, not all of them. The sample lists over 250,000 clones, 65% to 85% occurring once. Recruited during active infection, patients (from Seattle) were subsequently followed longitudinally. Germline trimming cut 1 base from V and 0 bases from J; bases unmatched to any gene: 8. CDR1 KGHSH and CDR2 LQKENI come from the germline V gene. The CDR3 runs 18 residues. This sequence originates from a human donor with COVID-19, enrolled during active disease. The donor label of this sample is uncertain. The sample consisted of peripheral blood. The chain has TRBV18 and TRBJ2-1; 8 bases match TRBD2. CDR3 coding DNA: TGTGCCAGCTCACCACTAAGGGGCGGGAGGAGCTCCTACAATGAGCAGTTCTTC. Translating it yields CASSPLRGGRSSYNEQFF.